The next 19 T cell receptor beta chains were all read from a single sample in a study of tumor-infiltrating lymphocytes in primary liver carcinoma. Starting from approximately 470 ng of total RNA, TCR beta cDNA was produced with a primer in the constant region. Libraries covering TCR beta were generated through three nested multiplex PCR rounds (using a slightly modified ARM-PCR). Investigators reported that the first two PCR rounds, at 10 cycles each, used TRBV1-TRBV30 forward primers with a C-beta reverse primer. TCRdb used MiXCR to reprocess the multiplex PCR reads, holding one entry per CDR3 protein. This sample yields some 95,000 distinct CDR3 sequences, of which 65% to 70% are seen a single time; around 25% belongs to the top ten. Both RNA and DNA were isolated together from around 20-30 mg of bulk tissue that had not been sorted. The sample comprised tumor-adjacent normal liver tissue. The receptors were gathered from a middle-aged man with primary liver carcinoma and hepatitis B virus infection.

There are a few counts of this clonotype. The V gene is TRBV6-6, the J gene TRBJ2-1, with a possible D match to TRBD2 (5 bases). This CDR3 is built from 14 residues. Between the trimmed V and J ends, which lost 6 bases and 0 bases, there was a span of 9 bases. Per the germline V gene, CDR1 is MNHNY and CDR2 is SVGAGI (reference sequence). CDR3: CASRSGYSYNEQFF. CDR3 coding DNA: TGTGCCAGCAGGAGCGGCTACTCCTACAATGAGCAGTTCTTC.

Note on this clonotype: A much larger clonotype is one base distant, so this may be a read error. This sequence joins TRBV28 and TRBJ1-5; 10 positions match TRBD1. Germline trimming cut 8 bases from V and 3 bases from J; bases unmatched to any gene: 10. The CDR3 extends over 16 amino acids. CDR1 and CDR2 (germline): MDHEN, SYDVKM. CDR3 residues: CASGMTGGFNNQPQHF. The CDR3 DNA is TGTGCCAGCGGGATGACAGGGGGCTTTAACAATCAGCCCCAGCATTTT.

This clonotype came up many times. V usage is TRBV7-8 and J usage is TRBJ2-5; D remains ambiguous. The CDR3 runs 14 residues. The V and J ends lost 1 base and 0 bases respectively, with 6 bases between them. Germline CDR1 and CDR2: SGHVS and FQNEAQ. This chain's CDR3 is CASSLGIYQETQYF. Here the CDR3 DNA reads TGTGCCAGCAGCTTAGGGATCTACCAAGAGACCCAGTACTTC.

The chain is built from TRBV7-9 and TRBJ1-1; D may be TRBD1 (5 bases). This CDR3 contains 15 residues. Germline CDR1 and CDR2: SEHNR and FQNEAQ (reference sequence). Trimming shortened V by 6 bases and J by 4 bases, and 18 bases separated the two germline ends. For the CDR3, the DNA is TGTGCCAGCAGACCATCGGGGGGTAAGGGCACTGAAGCTTTCTTT. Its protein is CASRPSGGKGTEAFF.

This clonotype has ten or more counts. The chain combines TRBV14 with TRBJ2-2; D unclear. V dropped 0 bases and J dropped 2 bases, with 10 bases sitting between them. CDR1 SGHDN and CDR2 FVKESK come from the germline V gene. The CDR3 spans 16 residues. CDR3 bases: TGTGCCAGCAGCCAAGAAAGGGCCAAAAACACCGGGGAGCTGTTTTTT. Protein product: CASSQERAKNTGELFF.

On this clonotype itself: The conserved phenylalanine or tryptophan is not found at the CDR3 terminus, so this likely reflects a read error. The CDR3 reads CASSQDRSYEQYI. For the CDR3, the DNA is TGTGCCAGCAGCCAAGACAGATCCTACGAGCAGTACATC. The V and J genes are TRBV14 and TRBJ2-7; D not certain. The CDR3 is 13 residues long. Trimming took 0 bases from V and 1 from J, leaving 4 bases between them. CDR1 SGHDN and CDR2 FVKESK come from the germline V gene.

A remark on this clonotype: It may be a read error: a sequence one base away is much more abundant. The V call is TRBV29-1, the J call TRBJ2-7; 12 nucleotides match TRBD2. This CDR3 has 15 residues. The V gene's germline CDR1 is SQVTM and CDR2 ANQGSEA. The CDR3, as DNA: TGCAGCGCTGAAGATCGGCTAGCGGGAGGGGGCGAGCAGTACTTC. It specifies CSAEDRLAGGGEQYF.

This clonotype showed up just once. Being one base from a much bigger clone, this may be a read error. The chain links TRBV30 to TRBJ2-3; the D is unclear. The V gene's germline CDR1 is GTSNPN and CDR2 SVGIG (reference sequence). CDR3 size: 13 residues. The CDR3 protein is CAWSVLATDKQYF. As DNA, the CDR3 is TGTGCCTGGAGTGTTTTAGCCACAGATAAGCAGTATTTT.

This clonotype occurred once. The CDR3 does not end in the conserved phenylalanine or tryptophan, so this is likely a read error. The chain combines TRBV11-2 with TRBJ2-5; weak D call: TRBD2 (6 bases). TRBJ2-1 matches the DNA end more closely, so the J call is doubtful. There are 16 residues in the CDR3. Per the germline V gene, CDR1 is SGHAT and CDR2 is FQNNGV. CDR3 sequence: CASRSRDSVHQETQFS. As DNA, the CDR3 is TGTGCCAGCAGATCCCGGGACTCGGTCCATCAAGAGACCCAGTTCTCC.

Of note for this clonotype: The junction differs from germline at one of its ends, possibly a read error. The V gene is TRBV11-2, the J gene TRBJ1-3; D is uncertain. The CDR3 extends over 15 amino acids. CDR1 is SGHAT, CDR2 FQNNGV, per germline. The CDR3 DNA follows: TGTGCCAGCAGCGACCTCGGCAAGTCTGGAAACACCATATACTTT. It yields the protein CASSDLGKSGNTIYF.

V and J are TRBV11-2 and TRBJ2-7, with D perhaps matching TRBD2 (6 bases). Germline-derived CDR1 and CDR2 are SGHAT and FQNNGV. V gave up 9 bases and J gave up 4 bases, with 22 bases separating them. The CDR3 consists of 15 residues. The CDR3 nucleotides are TGTGCCAGTAGCCTCGTCGGGACTCTACCATACGAGCAGTACTTC. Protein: CASSLVGTLPYEQYF. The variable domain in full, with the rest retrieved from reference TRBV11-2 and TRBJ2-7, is EAGVAQSPRYKIIEKRQSVAFWCNPISGHATLYWYQQILGQGPKLLIQFQNNGVVDDSQLPKDRFSAERLKGVDSTLKIQPAKLEDSAVYLCASSLVGTLPYEQYFGPGTRLTVT.

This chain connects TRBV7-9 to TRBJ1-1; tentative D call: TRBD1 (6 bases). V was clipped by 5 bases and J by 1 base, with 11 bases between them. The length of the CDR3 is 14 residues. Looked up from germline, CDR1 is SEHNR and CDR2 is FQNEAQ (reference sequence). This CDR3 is CASSPGTRNTEAFF. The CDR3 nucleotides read TGTGCCAGCAGCCCCGGGACACGGAACACTGAAGCTTTCTTT.

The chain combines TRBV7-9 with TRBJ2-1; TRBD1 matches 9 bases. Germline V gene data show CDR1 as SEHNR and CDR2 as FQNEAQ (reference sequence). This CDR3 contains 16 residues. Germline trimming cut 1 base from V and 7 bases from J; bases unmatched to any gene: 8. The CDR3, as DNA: TGTGCCAGCAGCTTAGGCCCGGGACAGGGAGGGAATGAGCAGTTCTTC. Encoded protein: CASSLGPGQGGNEQFF.

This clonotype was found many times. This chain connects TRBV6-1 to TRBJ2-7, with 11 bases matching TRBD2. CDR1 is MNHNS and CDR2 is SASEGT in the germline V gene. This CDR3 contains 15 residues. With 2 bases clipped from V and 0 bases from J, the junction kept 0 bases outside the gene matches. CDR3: CASSETSGSSYEQYF. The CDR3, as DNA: TGTGCCAGCAGTGAAACTAGCGGGAGCTCCTACGAGCAGTACTTC.

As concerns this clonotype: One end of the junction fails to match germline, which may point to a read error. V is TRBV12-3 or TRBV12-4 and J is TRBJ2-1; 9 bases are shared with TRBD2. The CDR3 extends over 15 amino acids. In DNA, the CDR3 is TGTGTCAGCAGTCAAAGCTGCGGGAGGGGCGCTGAGCAGTTCTTC. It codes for CVSSQSCGRGAEQFF.

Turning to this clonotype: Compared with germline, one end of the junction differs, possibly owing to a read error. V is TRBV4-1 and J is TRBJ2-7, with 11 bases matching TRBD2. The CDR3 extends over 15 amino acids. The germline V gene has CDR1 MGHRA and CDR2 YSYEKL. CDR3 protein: CASSQTTSGSYELYF. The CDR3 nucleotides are TGCGCCAGCAGCCAAACAACTAGCGGGAGCTACGAGCTGTACTTC.

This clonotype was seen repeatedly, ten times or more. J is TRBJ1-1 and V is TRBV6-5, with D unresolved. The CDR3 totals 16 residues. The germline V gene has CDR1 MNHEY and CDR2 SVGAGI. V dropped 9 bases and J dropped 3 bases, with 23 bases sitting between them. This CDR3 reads CASSTLPPLSYTEAFF. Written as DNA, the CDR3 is TGTGCCAGTTCGACGCTGCCCCCACTATCCTACACTGAAGCTTTCTTT.

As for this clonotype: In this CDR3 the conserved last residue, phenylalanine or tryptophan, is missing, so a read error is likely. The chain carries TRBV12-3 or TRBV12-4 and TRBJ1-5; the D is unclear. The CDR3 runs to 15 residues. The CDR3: CVSSLMGSGNQPQHY. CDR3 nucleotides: TGTGTCAGCAGTTTAATGGGATCTGGCAATCAGCCCCAGCATTAT.

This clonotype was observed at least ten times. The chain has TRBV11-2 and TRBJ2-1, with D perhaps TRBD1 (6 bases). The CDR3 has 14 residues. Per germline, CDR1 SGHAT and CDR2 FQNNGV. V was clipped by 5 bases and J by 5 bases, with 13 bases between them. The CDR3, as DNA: TGTGCCAGCAGCAAAAACAGGGAAGACAATGAGCAGTTCTTC. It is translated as CASSKNREDNEQFF.